This T cell receptor (beta chain) was sequenced in a study of blood T cell repertoires in COVID-19. Background on the study: The analysed material was cDNA or gDNA that came from T cells, B-cell-depleted T cells, or PBMCs.

The CDR3 covers 16 residues. V was pared by 4 bases and J by 2 bases, with 9 bases of the junction left unmatched. Germline values: CDR1 MNHNS, CDR2 SASEGT. Libraries were prepared by immunoSEQ multiplex PCR; TCRdb keeps only in-frame clonotypes and omits some of them. The sample has 140,000 to 150,000 clones, approximately 80% seen once; the top ten hold roughly 8%. The J gene is TRBJ2-5, the V gene TRBV6-1, with 8 bases fitting TRBD1. Sequencing was done on a sample of peripheral blood. The sequence was collected from a human donor in a cohort sampled during active COVID-19. CDR3 loop: CASSARGRGQQETQYF. The DNA of the CDR3 is TGTGCCAGCAGTGCCCGGGGCAGGGGGCAACAAGAGACCCAGTACTTC.